This T cell receptor (beta chain) is drawn from a study of T cell responses to AZD1222 COVID-19 vaccine. Overall study findings and caveats: Sampling captured repertoires only after the peak T cell response. The number of AZD1222 recipients seropositive at baseline was only five to seven. Reportedly, close to half of spike-specific TCRs are directed against unmutated variant regions.

Method: immunoSEQ multiplex PCR; TCRdb's copy keeps in-frame clones and lacks some. The sample shows roughly 180,000 clones, 88% of them seen only once. As regards this clone: Its antigen is as yet unknown.

Trimming shortened V by 0 bases and J by 5 bases, and 8 bases separated the two germline ends. The germline CDR1 and CDR2 sequences are SGDLS and YYNGEE. CDR3 size: 13 residues. V gene TRBV9 combines with J gene TRBJ2-5; D might be TRBD1 (5 bases). The receptor's source is an adult in good health. The sequences come from peripheral blood, collected on day 0 of AZD1222 vaccination. The CDR3 region has the DNA TGTGCCAGCAGCGTAGGGGGCTGGGAGACCCAGTACTTC. This gives the protein CASSVGGWETQYF.